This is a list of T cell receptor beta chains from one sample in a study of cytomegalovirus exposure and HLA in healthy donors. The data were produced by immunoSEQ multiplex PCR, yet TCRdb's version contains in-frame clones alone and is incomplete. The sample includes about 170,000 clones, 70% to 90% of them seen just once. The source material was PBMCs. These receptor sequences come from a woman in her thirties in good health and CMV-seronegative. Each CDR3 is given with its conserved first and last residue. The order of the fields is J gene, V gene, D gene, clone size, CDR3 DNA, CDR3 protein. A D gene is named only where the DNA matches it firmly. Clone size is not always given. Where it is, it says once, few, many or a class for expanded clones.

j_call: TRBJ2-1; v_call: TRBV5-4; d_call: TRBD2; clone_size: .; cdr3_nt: TGTGCCAGCAGCCCGGCCGGGACTAGCCGCAATGAGCAGTTCTTC; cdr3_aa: CASSPAGTSRNEQFF
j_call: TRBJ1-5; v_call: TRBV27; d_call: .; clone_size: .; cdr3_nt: TGTGCCAGCAGTTTCAGGGACAATCAGCCCCAGCATTTT; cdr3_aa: CASSFRDNQPQHF
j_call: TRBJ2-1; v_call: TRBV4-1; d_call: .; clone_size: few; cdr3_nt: TGCGCCAGCAGCCAAGAGTGGGACTCCTACAATGAGCAGTTCTTC; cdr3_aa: CASSQEWDSYNEQFF
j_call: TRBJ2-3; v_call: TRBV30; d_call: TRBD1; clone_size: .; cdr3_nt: TGTGCCTGGAATCCAGGGGGTAACGCAGATACGCAGTATTTT; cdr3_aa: CAWNPGGNADTQYF
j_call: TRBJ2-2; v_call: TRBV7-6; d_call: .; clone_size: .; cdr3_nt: TGTGCCAGCAGCGCGCGTGGAGAGAAAACCGGGGAGCTGTTTTTT; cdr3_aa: CASSARGEKTGELFF
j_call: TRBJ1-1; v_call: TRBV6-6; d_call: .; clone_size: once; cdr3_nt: TGTGCCAGCAGGGAACGGTCAGGAATCATGAACACTGAAGCTTTCTTT; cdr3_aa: CASRERSGIMNTEAFF
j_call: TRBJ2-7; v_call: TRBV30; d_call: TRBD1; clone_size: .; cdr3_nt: TGTGCCTGGAGTGTATTAGGACAGGGCGAGCAGTACTTC; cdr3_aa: CAWSVLGQGEQYF
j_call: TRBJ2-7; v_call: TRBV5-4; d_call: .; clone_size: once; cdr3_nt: TGTGCCAGCAGCCCAGCGGATCCGGACGAGCAGTACTTC; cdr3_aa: CASSPADPDEQYF
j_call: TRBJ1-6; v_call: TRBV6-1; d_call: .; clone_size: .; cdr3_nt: TGTGCCAGCAGTGAAATAGCGTGGGCAACCAATTCACCCCTCCACTTT; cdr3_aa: CASSEIAWATNSPLHF
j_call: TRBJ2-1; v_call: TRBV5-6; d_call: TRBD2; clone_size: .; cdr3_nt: TGTGCCAGCAGCTTGGGCACTAGCGGGGGGGCGGAGGAGCAGTTCTTC; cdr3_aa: CASSLGTSGGAEEQFF
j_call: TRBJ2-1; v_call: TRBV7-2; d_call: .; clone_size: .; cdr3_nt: TGTGCCAGCAGCGATCGTTGGGGGAGCACCAATGAGCAGTTCTTC; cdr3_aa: CASSDRWGSTNEQFF
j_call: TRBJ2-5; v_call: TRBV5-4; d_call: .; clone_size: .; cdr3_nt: TGTGCCGGAGGGTACTGGACCCAAGAGACCCAGTACTTC; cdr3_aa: CAGGYWTQETQYF
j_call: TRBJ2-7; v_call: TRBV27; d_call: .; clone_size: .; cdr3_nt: TGTGCCAGCAGTTACGGACCCTCGAACTCCTACGAGCAGTACTTC; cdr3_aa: CASSYGPSNSYEQYF
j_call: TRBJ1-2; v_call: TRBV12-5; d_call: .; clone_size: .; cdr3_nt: TGTGCTAGCGGATCGACCGGGGATGGCTACACCTTC; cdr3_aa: CASGSTGDGYTF
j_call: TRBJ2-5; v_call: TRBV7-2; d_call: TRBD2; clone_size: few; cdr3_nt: TGTGCCAGCAGCTTAGGACTAGCGCCCAACGGTGGGGAGACCCAGTACTTC; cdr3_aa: CASSLGLAPNGGETQYF
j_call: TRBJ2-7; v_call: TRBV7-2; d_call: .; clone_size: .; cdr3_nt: TGTGCCAGCACGGGGTCACCCGACCGGCGATACTACGAGCAGTACTTC; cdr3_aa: CASTGSPDRRYYEQYF
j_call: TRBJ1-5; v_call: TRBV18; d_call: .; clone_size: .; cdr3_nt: TGTGCCAGCTCATCGCGTGCAGGGCGGGATAGCAATCAGCCCCAGCATTTT; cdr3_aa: CASSSRAGRDSNQPQHF